The entry that follows covers one T cell receptor (beta chain) sequence. Germline loops: CDR1 LGHNA, CDR2 YSLEER. The CDR3 runs 14 residues. Trimming shortened V by 0 bases and J by 7 bases, and 12 bases separated the two germline ends. Produced via immunoSEQ multiplex PCR; TCRdb's table is partial and in-frame only. This sample's clone table lists approximately 190,000 clones. The record originates from a study of control samples from healthy donors and cancer patients. Sequencing input: blood. The chain carries TRBV4-3 and TRBJ1-2; D gene unclear. This clonotype was sampled from a woman in her 30s in good health. The CDR3 DNA reads TGCGCCAGCAGCCAAGAGAGTAGTTTCGCTGGCTACACCTTC. Amino acids: CASSQESSFAGYTF.